The next 27 T cell receptor beta chains were all read from a single sample in a study of T-cell memory formation after mild COVID-19 (dated by TCRdb to the early 2020s). Library method: 5' RACE. Sequenced on an Illumina NovaSeq 6000. The raw public reads went through TCRdb reprocessing: fastp at Q25, MiXCR clone calling, in-frame beta chains kept. For every CDR3 protein sequence, its rows merge into one entry that carries the most common genes and DNA. A total of under 300,000 distinct CDR3 sequences appear in this sample, about 16% of them only once. More than 20% of the sample goes to the ten largest clones. Source material: PBMCs or a T cell subset sorted from them (not recorded which). The receptor source for this set is a man between 18 and 29 years old who had mild COVID-19 (a few samples of this study predate the infection). The sample titles of this study are shuffled in the database, so cell type and time point are left out; the donor was told from shared clones.

CDR3 amino acids: CASSLSAGGWKTQYF. Here the CDR3 DNA reads TGTGCCAGCAGTTTATCCGCAGGGGGCTGGAAGACCCAGTACTTC. The V and J genes are TRBV27 and TRBJ2-5; 8 bases are shared with TRBD1. Trimming cost V 0 bases and J 6 bases; bases outside gene matches: 6. Germline V gene lookup returns CDR1 MNHEY and CDR2 SMNVEV (reference sequence). CDR3 length: 15 amino acids.

Here the CDR3 DNA reads TGTGCCAGCAGTTCGGGACAGGTTGACGAAAAACTGTTTTTT. Protein: CASSSGQVDEKLFF. V is TRBV28 and J is TRBJ1-4; 8 positions match TRBD1. The CDR3 totals 14 residues. CDR1 is MDHEN, CDR2 SYDVKM, per germline. V lost 4 bases, J lost 8 bases, and 6 bases stayed unmatched.

This clonotype showed up just a few times. CDR3 nucleotides: TGTGCCATCGGGTTCGCGGGGGCCCGCACCGGGGAGCTGTTTTTT. Amino acids: CAIGFAGARTGELFF. This chain connects TRBV10-3 to TRBJ2-2; the D gene is possibly TRBD2 (7 bases). CDR3 length: 15 amino acids. Germline V lookup: CDR1 ENHRY, CDR2 SYGVKD. V gave up 8 bases and J gave up 4 bases, with 17 bases separating them.

In this sample, this clonotype turned up a few times. The rearrangement links TRBV6-5 to TRBJ2-3; TRBD2 agrees at 8 bases. J gave up 2 bases and V 0 bases, and 7 bases lay outside the gene matches. This CDR3 is built from 17 residues. Germline-derived CDR1 and CDR2 are MNHEY and SVGAGI. CDR3 bases: TGTGCCAGCAGTTACTCTACGGGGGGGCCCCCCACAGATACGCAGTATTTT. Its protein product is CASSYSTGGPPTDTQYF.

This rearrangement joins TRBV20-1 to TRBJ1-2, with D perhaps TRBD1 (5 bases). This CDR3 has 13 amino acids. Germline CDR1 DFQATT, CDR2 SNEGSKA (reference sequence). The V end was cut by 6 bases, the J end by 7 bases, with 18 bases between. The chain's CDR3 is CSAGGATGSGYTF. CDR3 DNA sequence: TGCAGTGCCGGCGGGGCGACGGGGTCTGGCTACACCTTC.

This clonotype was observed a handful of times. This chain uses TRBV6-5 with TRBJ2-3, with 7 bases lining up with TRBD2. Germline CDR1 reads MNHEY; CDR2 reads SVGAGI. CDR3 length: 17 amino acids. Trimming removed 5 bases from V and 0 bases from J; junction bases left unmatched: 11. CDR3 amino acids: CASSTRVGTTSTDTQYF. The CDR3 coding sequence is TGTGCCAGCAGTACTCGTGTCGGGACTACTAGCACAGATACGCAGTATTTT.

The chain joins TRBV5-1 to TRBJ2-1; no clear D gene. Trimming took 0 bases from V and 5 from J, leaving 9 bases between them. The CDR3 has 14 residues. Germline CDR1 reads SGHRS; CDR2 reads YFSETQ. The CDR3 is CASSLVQPNNEQFF. CDR3 nucleotide sequence: TGCGCCAGCAGCTTGGTACAGCCTAACAATGAGCAGTTCTTC.

In this sample, this clonotype turned up a few times. This CDR3 is CASSKDGSDGGRTEAFF. The CDR3 DNA follows: TGTGCCAGCAGCAAAGACGGGAGTGATGGGGGAAGGACTGAAGCTTTCTTT. The chain recombines TRBV21-1 with TRBJ1-1. TRBV21-1 is marked as a pseudogene. The CDR3 runs 17 residues.

The V call is TRBV20-1, the J call TRBJ2-7; 7 bases align to TRBD1. The V and J ends lost 3 bases and 4 bases, in that order; junction bases with no gene match: 9. The CDR3 consists of 14 residues. Germline-derived CDR1 and CDR2 are DFQATT and SNEGSKA (reference sequence). The CDR3 DNA sequence: TGCAGTGCTAGGGTCCCACAGGGGTCTTACGAGCAGTACTTC. Translating gives CSARVPQGSYEQYF.

The genes are TRBV5-1 and TRBJ1-1; possibly TRBD1 for D (5 bases). This CDR3 has 12 amino acids. The germline CDR1 and CDR2 sequences are SGHRS and YFSETQ. V lost 8 bases to trimming and J lost 6 bases, with 14 bases between them. The chain's CDR3 is CARRDFDAEAFF. The CDR3 DNA sequence: TGCGCCAGAAGGGACTTCGACGCTGAAGCTTTCTTT.

A few counts support this clonotype. The chain recombines TRBV12-3 or TRBV12-4 with TRBJ1-3, with D possibly being TRBD1 (6 bases). V lost 5 bases, J lost 3 bases, and 11 bases lay in between. The CDR3 spans 14 residues. The CDR3 here is CASSNQGFGNTIYF. In DNA, the CDR3 is TGTGCCAGCAGTAATCAGGGGTTTGGAAACACCATATATTTT.

V and J are TRBV5-1 and TRBJ2-3, with D tentatively TRBD1 or TRBD2 (5 bases each). Between the trimmed V and J ends, which lost 0 bases and 7 bases, there was a span of 9 bases. This CDR3 has 13 amino acids. Germline V lookup: CDR1 SGHRS, CDR2 YFSETQ. The CDR3 sequence: CASSLVGGNTQYF. CDR3 in DNA: TGCGCCAGCAGCTTGGTTGGGGGAAATACGCAGTATTTT. The full variable domain, in which reference TRBV5-1 and TRBJ2-3 provide the parts outside the CDR3, is KAGVTQTPRYLIKTRGQQVTLSCSPISGHRSVSWYQQTPGQGLQFLFEYFSETQRNKGNFPGRFSGRQFSNSRSEMNVSTLELGDSALYLCASSLVGGNTQYFGPGTRLTVL.

At least ten counts were recorded for this clonotype. The CDR3 spells CASSLVEWGRNEQFF. The DNA of the CDR3 is TGTGCCAGCAGCTTAGTCGAATGGGGTCGGAATGAGCAGTTCTTC. The rearrangement links TRBV7-2 to TRBJ2-1, with D hard to call. The germline CDR1 and CDR2 sequences are SGHTA and FQGNSA. This CDR3 region has 15 residues. Trimming removed 1 base from V and 7 bases from J, with 14 bases in between.

This sequence joins TRBV7-7 and TRBJ1-3, with 7 positions matching TRBD1. CDR3 length: 16 residues. V shed 6 bases, J shed 0 bases, and the junction held 8 bases outside the gene matches. Per the germline V gene, CDR1 is SSHAT and CDR2 is FNYEAQ (reference sequence). The CDR3 DNA sequence: TGTGCCAGCAGTCAAAAAACAGGGGACTCTGGAAACACCATATATTTT. It translates to CASSQKTGDSGNTIYF.

This chain uses TRBV5-1 with TRBJ2-1; D is perhaps TRBD1 (5 bases). The V and J ends lost 0 bases and 6 bases respectively, with 10 bases between them. The CDR3 runs to 14 residues. Germline loops: CDR1 SGHRS, CDR2 YFSETQ. CDR3: CASSLDVTANEQFF. The CDR3 nucleotides are TGCGCCAGCAGCTTGGATGTGACAGCCAATGAGCAGTTCTTC.

There are a few counts of this clonotype. A read error may account for a junction end that differs from germline. The chain is built from TRBV2 and TRBJ2-5; possible D gene TRBD1, 8 bases. This CDR3 has 15 residues. CDR1 and CDR2 (germline): SNHLY, FYNNEI. The chain's CDR3 is CASSETGGDQATQYF. The CDR3 DNA reads TGTGCCAGCAGTGAAACAGGGGGGGACCAAGCGACCCAGTACTTC.

J is TRBJ2-3 and V is TRBV15, with 12 bases lining up with TRBD2. Trimming cost V 0 bases and J 5 bases; bases outside gene matches: 6. Germline V gene lookup returns CDR1 LNHNV and CDR2 YYDKDF (reference sequence). The CDR3 loop spans 17 amino acids. In DNA form, the CDR3 reads TGTGCCACCAGCAGAGATCGACTAGCGGGGGCCTTAGATACGCAGTATTTT. Translating gives CATSRDRLAGALDTQYF.

This clonotype was seen only a few times. J is TRBJ1-1 and V is TRBV5-1; no reliable D call. Trimming took off 0 bases at V and 6 bases at J, with 6 bases between the two ends. CDR1 and CDR2 (germline): SGHRS, YFSETQ. The CDR3 consists of 12 residues. CDR3 DNA: TGCGCCAGCAGCTTGGACCCTCCTGAAGCTTTCTTT. Protein sequence: CASSLDPPEAFF. The entire variable domain, with the rest obtained from reference TRBV5-1 and TRBJ1-1, is as follows: KAGVTQTPRYLIKTRGQQVTLSCSPISGHRSVSWYQQTPGQGLQFLFEYFSETQRNKGNFPGRFSGRQFSNSRSEMNVSTLELGDSALYLCASSLDPPEAFFGQGTRLTVV.

The J gene is TRBJ1-1, the V gene TRBV7-2; the D gene is possibly TRBD1 (5 bases). CDR1 is SGHTA and CDR2 is FQGNSA in the germline V gene. The V gene lost 11 bases and the J gene lost 0 bases, with 13 bases spanning the gap. CDR3 length equals 13 residues. CDR3 nucleotides: TGTGCCGCCAGACAGTCCATGAACACTGAAGCTTTCTTT. The encoded protein is CAARQSMNTEAFF. Looking up the rest from reference TRBV7-2 and TRBJ1-1 gives the full variable domain: GAGVSQSPSNKVTEKGKDVELRCDPISGHTALYWYRQSLGQGLEFLIYFQGNSAPDKSGLPSDRFSAERTGGSVSTLTIQRTQQEDSAVYLCAARQSMNTEAFFGQGTRLTVV.

This clonotype was found a few times. The chain links TRBV7-7 to TRBJ2-5; tentatively, D is TRBD1 (5 bases). V gave up 4 bases and J gave up 4 bases, with 10 bases separating them. From germline, CDR1 is SSHAT and CDR2 FNYEAQ (reference sequence). The CDR3 length is 13 residues. The CDR3 region has the DNA TGTGCCAGCAGCTCCAGGGTCCCAGAGACCCAGTACTTC. This encodes CASSSRVPETQYF.

The rearrangement links TRBV7-6 to TRBJ1-6, with TRBD1 identical over 10 bases. V shed 4 bases, J shed 7 bases, and the junction held 4 bases outside the gene matches. Germline CDR1 SGHVS, CDR2 FNYEAQ. The CDR3 has 15 residues. The CDR3 is CASSSGQGLNSPLHF. The CDR3 DNA sequence: TGTGCCAGCAGCTCGGGACAGGGGTTGAATTCACCCCTCCACTTT.

The V and J genes are TRBV5-1 and TRBJ2-3; D gene ambiguous. The CDR3 loop spans 13 amino acids. The V gene lost 6 bases and the J gene lost 1 base, with 9 bases spanning the gap. Germline loops: CDR1 SGHRS, CDR2 YFSETQ. The DNA for the CDR3 is TGCGCCAGCACCCTAGGAGGCACAGATACGCAGTATTTT. The encoded protein is CASTLGGTDTQYF.

The chain links TRBV6-5 to TRBJ1-2; no firm D call. V lost 7 bases to trimming and J lost 4 bases, with 13 bases between them. The CDR3 runs 13 residues. The V gene's germline CDR1 is MNHEY and CDR2 SVGAGI. CDR3 in amino acids: CASTLGRFYGYTF. In DNA, the CDR3 is TGTGCCAGCACCCTCGGGCGTTTCTATGGCTACACCTTC.

This clonotype was picked up many times. Here the CDR3 reads CASSLDVAGTEQYF. The CDR3, as DNA: TGTGCCAGCAGCTTAGACGTGGCAGGGACCGAGCAGTACTTC. The chain employs TRBV7-9 and TRBJ2-7; D might be TRBD1 or TRBD2, each matching 5 bases. The CDR3 runs 14 residues. V lost 1 base to trimming and J lost 6 bases, with 13 bases between them. Germline V CDR1 and CDR2: SEHNR, FQNEAQ (reference sequence).

This sequence joins TRBV2 and TRBJ1-1; D gene unclear. Between the trimmed V and J ends, which lost 8 bases and 13 bases, there was a span of 8 bases. The CDR3 covers 8 residues. The V gene's germline CDR1 is SNHLY and CDR2 FYNNEI. CDR3 region: CASPYDFF. CDR3 bases: TGTGCCAGCCCTTATGATTTCTTT.

This clonotype was picked up a small number of times. The chain carries TRBV2 and TRBJ2-1; D tentatively fits TRBD1 or TRBD2 (5 bases each). The germline V gene encodes CDR1 SNHLY and CDR2 FYNNEI. The CDR3 runs 14 residues. Trimming took off 4 bases at V and 9 bases at J, with 16 bases between the two ends. The chain's CDR3 is CASSVGPRGGEQFF. CDR3 coding DNA: TGTGCCAGCAGTGTGGGTCCCCGGGGCGGTGAGCAGTTCTTC.

The rearrangement joins TRBV12-3 or TRBV12-4 to TRBJ1-3; D not certain. The CDR3 is 12 residues long. Trimming took 6 bases from V and 8 from J, leaving 11 bases between them. The CDR3 reads CASREVGDTIYF. The CDR3 bases are TGTGCCAGCAGGGAAGTTGGGGACACCATATATTTT.